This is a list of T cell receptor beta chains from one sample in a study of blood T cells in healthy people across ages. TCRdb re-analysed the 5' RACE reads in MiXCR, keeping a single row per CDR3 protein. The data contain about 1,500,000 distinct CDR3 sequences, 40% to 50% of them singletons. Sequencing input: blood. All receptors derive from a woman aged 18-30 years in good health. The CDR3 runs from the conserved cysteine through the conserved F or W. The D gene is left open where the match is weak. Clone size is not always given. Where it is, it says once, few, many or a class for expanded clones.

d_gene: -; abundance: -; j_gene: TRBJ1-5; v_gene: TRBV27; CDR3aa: CASSVGFGSPQHF; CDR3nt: TGTGCCAGCAGTGTAGGGTTTGGGTCGCCCCAGCATTTT
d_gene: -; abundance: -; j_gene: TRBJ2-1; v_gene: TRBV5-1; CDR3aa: CASRSRDDEQFF; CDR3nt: TGCGCCAGCCGGAGCAGGGATGATGAGCAGTTCTTC
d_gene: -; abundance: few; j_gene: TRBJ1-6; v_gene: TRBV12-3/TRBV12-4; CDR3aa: CASSVTADNSPLHF; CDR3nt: TGTGCCAGCAGTGTCACAGCTGATAATTCACCCCTCCACTTT
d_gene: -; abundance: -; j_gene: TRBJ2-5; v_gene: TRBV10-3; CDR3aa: CAISESRQETQYF; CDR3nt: TGTGCCATCAGTGAGTCGAGGCAAGAGACCCAGTACTTC
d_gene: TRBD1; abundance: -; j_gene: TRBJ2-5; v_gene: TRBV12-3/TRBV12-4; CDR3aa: CASRLTGGNEQYF; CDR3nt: TGTGCCAGCAGGCTGACAGGGGGAAATGAGCAGTACTTC
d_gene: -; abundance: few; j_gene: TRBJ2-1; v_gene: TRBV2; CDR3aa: CASSPTGRESNEQFF; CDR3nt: TGTGCCAGCAGCCCGACAGGGAGGGAGAGCAATGAGCAGTTCTTC
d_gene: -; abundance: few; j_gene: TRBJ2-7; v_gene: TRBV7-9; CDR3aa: CASSQTGPLLYF; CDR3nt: TGTGCCAGCAGCCAAACAGGGCCCCTACTGTACTTC
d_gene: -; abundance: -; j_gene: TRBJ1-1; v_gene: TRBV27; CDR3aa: CASSLFEGVEAFF; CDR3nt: TGTGCCAGCAGTTTATTTGAGGGGGTTGAAGCTTTCTTT
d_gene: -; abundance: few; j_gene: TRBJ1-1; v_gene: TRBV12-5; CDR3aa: CASGLVPGRIEAFF; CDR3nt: TGTGCTAGTGGTTTGGTACCGGGACGGATCGAAGCTTTCTTT
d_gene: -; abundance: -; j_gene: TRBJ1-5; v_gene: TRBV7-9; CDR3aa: CASSLGLQPQHF; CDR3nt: TGTGCCAGCAGCTTGGGACTCCAGCCCCAGCATTTT
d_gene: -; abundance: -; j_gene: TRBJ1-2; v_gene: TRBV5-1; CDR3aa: CASSLDKGYGYTF; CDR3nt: TGCGCCAGCAGCCTGGACAAGGGCTATGGCTACACCTTC
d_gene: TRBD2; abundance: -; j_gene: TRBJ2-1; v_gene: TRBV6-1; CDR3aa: CASEVAGGYEQFF; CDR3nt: TGTGCCAGCGAGGTAGCGGGCGGGTATGAGCAGTTCTTC
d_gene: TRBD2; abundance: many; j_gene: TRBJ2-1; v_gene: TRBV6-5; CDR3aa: CASQLAGLNEQFF; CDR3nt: TGTGCCAGTCAACTAGCGGGGCTCAATGAGCAGTTCTTC
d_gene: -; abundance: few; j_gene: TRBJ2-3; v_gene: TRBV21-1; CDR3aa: CASSKEVRRTAKDTQYF; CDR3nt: TGTGCCAGCAGCAAAGAGGTGCGACGGACAGCCAAGGATACGCAGTATTTT
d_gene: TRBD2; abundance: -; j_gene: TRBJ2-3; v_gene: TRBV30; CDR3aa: CAWSETSVGTDTQYF; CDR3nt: TGTGCCTGGAGTGAGACTAGCGTGGGCACAGATACGCAGTATTTT
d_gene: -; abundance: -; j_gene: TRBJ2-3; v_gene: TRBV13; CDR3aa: CASSLTGLSLDTQYF; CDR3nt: TGTGCCAGCAGCCTAACCGGACTATCATTGGATACGCAGTATTTT
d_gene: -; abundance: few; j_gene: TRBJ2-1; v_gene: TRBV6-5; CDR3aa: CASSYGLVYEQFF; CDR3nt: TGTGCCAGCAGTTACGGCCTAGTTTATGAGCAGTTCTTC
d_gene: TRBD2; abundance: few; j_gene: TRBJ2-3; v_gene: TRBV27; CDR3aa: CASSPRWLAGGSPGTDTQYF; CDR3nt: TGTGCCAGCAGTCCCCGTTGGCTAGCGGGAGGGAGTCCGGGCACAGATACGCAGTATTTT
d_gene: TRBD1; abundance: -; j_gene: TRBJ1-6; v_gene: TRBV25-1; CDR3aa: CASSPTGFNSPLHF; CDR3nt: TGTGCCAGCAGCCCGACAGGGTTTAATTCACCCCTCCACTTT
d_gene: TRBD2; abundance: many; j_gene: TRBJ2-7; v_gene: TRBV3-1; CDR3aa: CASSQDQREGGEQYF; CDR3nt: TGTGCCAGCAGCCAAGATCAGCGGGAGGGCGGCGAGCAGTACTTC
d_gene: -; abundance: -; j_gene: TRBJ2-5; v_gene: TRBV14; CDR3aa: CASSLFEETQYF; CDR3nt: TGTGCCAGCAGCCTCTTCGAAGAGACCCAGTACTTC